Listed here are 2 T cell receptor beta chains from one sample, sequenced in a study of T cell responses to AZD1222 COVID-19 vaccine. The protocol was immunoSEQ multiplex PCR, while the TCRdb copy is restricted to in-frame clones and leaves out a portion. The table includes under 150,000 clones, less than 90% detected once. This specimen consisted of peripheral blood, obtained on day 0 of AZD1222 vaccination. The receptors shown here come from an adult in good health.

V usage is TRBV30 and J usage is TRBJ2-7, with TRBD2 as a possible D gene (5 bases). The ends were cut back, 5 bases at V and 0 bases at J, with 11 bases in the middle. The CDR3 is 13 residues long. Germline V CDR1 and CDR2: GTSNPN, SVGIG (reference sequence). CDR3 loop: CAWSAGLSYEQYF. Here the CDR3 DNA reads TGTGCCTGGTCTGCGGGCCTCTCCTACGAGCAGTACTTC.

The chain carries TRBV19 and TRBJ2-7, with a weak D call TRBD2 (6 bases). Germline V gene data show CDR1 as LNHDA and CDR2 as SQIVND (reference sequence). V was clipped by 10 bases and J by 3 bases, with 22 bases between them. The CDR3 is 15 amino acids. CDR3 in amino acids: CAIYKEGRTRYEQYF. The CDR3 DNA reads as TGTGCCATCTATAAGGAGGGACGGACGCGCTACGAGCAGTACTTC. The full variable domain, its missing parts supplied by reference TRBV19 and TRBJ2-7, is DGGITQSPKYLFRKEGQNVTLSCEQNLNHDAMYWYRQDPGQGLRLIYYSQIVNDFQKGDIAEGYSVSREKKESFPLTVTSAQKNPTAFYLCAIYKEGRTRYEQYFGPGTRLTVT.